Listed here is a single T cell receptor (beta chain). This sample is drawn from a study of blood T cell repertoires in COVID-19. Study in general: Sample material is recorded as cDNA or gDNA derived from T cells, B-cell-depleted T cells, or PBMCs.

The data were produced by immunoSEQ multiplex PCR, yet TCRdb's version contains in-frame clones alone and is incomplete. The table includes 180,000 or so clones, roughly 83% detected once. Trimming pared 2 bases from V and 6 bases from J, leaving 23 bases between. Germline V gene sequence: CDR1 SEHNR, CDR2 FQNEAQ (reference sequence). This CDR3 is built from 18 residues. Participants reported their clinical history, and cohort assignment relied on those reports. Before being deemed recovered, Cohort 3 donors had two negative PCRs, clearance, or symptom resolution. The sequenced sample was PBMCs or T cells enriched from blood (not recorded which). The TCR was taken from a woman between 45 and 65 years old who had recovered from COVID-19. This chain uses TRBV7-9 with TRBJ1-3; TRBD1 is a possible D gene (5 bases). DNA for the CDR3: TGTGCCAGCAGCTTAAAGAATGGGGCAGGAAAAAGTGTAAACACCATATATTTT. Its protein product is CASSLKNGAGKSVNTIYF.